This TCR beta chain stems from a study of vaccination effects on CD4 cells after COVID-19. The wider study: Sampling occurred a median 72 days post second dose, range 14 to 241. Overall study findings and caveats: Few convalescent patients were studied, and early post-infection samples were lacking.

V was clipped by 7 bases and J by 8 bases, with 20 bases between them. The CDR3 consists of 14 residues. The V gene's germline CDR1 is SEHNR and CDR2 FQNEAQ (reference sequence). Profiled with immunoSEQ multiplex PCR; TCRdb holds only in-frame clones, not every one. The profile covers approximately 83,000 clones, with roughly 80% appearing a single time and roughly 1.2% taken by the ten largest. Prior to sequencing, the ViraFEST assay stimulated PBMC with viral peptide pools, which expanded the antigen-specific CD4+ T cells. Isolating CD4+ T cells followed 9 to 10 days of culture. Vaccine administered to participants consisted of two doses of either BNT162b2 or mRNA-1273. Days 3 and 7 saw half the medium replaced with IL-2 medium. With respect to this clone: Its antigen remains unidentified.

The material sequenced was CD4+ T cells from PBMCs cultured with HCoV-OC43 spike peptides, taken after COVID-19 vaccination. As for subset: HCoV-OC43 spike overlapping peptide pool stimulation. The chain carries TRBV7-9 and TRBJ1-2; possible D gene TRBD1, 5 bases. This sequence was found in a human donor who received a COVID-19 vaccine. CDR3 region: CASTILSQASGYTF. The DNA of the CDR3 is TGTGCCAGCACTATACTCTCACAGGCAAGCGGCTACACCTTC.